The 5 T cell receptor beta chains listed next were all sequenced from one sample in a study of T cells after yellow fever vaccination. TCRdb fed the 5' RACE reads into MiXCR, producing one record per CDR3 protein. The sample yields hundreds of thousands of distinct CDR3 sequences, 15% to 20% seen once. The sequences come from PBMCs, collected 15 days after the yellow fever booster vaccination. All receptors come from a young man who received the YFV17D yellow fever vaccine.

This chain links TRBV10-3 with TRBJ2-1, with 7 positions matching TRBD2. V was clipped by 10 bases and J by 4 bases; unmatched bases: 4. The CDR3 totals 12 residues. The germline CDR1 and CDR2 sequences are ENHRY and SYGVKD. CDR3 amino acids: CARAGSYNEQFF. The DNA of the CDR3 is TGTGCCAGAGCGGGATCATACAATGAGCAGTTCTTC.

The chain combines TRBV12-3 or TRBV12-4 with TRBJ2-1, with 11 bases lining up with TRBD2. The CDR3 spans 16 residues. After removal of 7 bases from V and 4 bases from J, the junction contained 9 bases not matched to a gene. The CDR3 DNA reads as TGTGCCAGCACTCCGGCTAGCGGGAGGATATACAATGAGCAGTTCTTC. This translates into CASTPASGRIYNEQFF.

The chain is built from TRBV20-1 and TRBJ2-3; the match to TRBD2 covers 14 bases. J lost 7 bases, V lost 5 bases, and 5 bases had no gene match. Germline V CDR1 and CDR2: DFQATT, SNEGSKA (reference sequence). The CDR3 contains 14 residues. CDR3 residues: CSAVTSGRENTQYF. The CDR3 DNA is TGCAGTGCTGTGACTAGCGGGAGGGAGAATACGCAGTATTTT.

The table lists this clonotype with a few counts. CDR3 protein: CASSTGESSYNEQFF. The CDR3 DNA reads TGTGCCAGCAGCACAGGGGAGAGCTCCTACAATGAGCAGTTCTTC. The V gene is TRBV7-2, the J gene TRBJ2-1; TRBD1 aligns across 7 bases. The CDR3 has 15 amino acids. Looked up from germline, CDR1 is SGHTA and CDR2 is FQGNSA. The trim removed 5 bases at V and 0 bases at J, leaving 4 bases unmatched.

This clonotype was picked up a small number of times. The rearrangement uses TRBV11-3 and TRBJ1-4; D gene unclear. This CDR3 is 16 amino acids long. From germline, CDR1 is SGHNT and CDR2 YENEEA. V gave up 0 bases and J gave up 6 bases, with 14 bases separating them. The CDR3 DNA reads TGTGCCAGCAGCTTAGACCGGCACGGTCGGGATGAAAAACTGTTTTTT. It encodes CASSLDRHGRDEKLFF.